This is a list of T cell receptor beta chains from one sample in a study of shared clonotypes between healthy human individuals. Measured with immunoSEQ multiplex PCR; TCRdb has only the in-frame clones, and not every one. The table has over 750,000 clones, about 97% seen once. The sequenced sample consisted of naive CD8+ T cells sorted from blood. Every receptor here comes from a man in his thirties or forties in good health. Each CDR3 is given with its conserved first and last residue. The D gene is left open where the match is weak. For some rows the clone size is stated as once, few or many, or as a class when expanded; others skip it.

V gene	CDR3 length	J gene	D gene	clone size	CDR3 protein	CDR3 DNA
TRBV27	13	TRBJ1-4	NA	NA	CASRHRGNEKLFF	TGTGCCAGCAGGCACCGCGGGAATGAAAAACTGTTTTTT
TRBV4-2	15	TRBJ1-1	NA	NA	CASSQDSTGNTEAFF	TGTGCCAGCAGCCAAGATTCTACAGGGAACACTGAAGCTTTCTTT
TRBV6-5	15	TRBJ1-4	NA	NA	CASSATGGTNEKLFF	TGTGCCAGCAGCGCGACAGGTGGGACTAATGAAAAACTGTTTTTT
TRBV7-9	11	TRBJ2-5	NA	NA	CASTLGETQYF	TGTGCCAGCACCCTGGGGGAGACCCAGTACTTC
TRBV29-1	14	TRBJ2-1	NA	few	CSVEMAGLYNEQFF	TGCAGCGTCGAAATGGCGGGGCTCTACAATGAGCAGTTCTTC
TRBV10-3	16	TRBJ1-5	TRBD1	NA	CAISDPTGGVTQPQHF	TGTGCCATCAGTGACCCGACAGGGGGCGTAACCCAGCCCCAGCATTTT
TRBV27	13	TRBJ1-1	NA	NA	CASSLFGRTEAFF	TGTGCCAGCAGTTTATTTGGGCGGACTGAAGCTTTCTTT
TRBV9	16	TRBJ2-7	NA	NA	CASSPGGLHRDYEQYF	TGTGCCAGCAGCCCCGGGGGTCTGCACCGGGACTACGAGCAGTACTTC
TRBV9	17	TRBJ2-1	NA	NA	CASSVNPSASSYNEQFF	TGTGCCAGCAGCGTAAATCCTAGCGCGAGCTCCTACAATGAGCAGTTCTTC
TRBV2	15	TRBJ2-7	NA	once	CASSEGAGYSYEQYF	TGTGCCAGCAGTGAAGGGGCAGGATACTCCTACGAGCAGTACTTC
TRBV10-2	14	TRBJ1-5	NA	NA	CASSGTDQNQPQHF	TGCGCCAGCAGTGGGACAGACCAAAATCAGCCCCAGCATTTT
TRBV5-1	14	TRBJ2-3	NA	NA	CASSLVWSTDTQYF	TGCGCCAGCAGCTTGGTTTGGAGCACAGATACGCAGTATTTT
TRBV6-4	15	TRBJ2-3	TRBD2	NA	CASSDTLAGTDTQYF	TGTGCCAGCAGTGATACTCTAGCGGGCACAGATACGCAGTATTTT
TRBV11-2	16	TRBJ2-3	TRBD2	NA	CASSSQQREGTDTQYF	TGTGCCAGCAGCTCCCAGCAGAGGGAGGGGACAGATACGCAGTATTTT
TRBV27	13	TRBJ2-3	TRBD1	NA	CASGQGDADTQYF	TGTGCCAGCGGCCAGGGGGACGCAGATACGCAGTATTTT
TRBV14	16	TRBJ2-4	TRBD2	NA	CASSQGGGLAKNIQYF	TGTGCCAGCAGCCAAGGGGGAGGGTTAGCCAAAAACATTCAGTACTTC
TRBV10-1	15	TRBJ2-7	NA	NA	CASSDGAYGSYEQYF	TGCGCCAGCAGTGACGGGGCGTACGGCTCCTACGAGCAGTACTTC
TRBV25-1	14	TRBJ2-3	TRBD2	NA	CASSPLPSGDTQYF	TGTGCCAGCAGTCCTCTCCCTAGCGGCGATACGCAGTATTTT
TRBV7-9	13	TRBJ1-1	NA	once	CASSIQENTEAFF	TGTGCCAGCAGCATACAGGAGAACACTGAAGCTTTCTTT
TRBV28	14	TRBJ2-1	NA	NA	CASTKGGTSYEQFF	TGTGCCAGCACCAAAGGGGGGACTTCCTATGAGCAGTTCTTC
TRBV7-9	15	TRBJ2-1	NA	NA	CASSRLGSSYNEQFF	TGTGCCAGCAGTAGACTTGGTAGCTCCTACAATGAGCAGTTCTTC
TRBV19	15	TRBJ1-2	NA	NA	CASSMAAGRNYGYTF	TGTGCCAGTAGTATGGCGGCAGGGAGGAACTATGGCTACACCTTC
TRBV18	12	TRBJ1-2	TRBD1	NA	CASPTGKRGYTF	TGTGCCAGCCCGACAGGGAAGAGGGGCTACACCTTC
TRBV18	15	TRBJ1-2	NA	NA	CASSPVGPPRHGYTF	TGTGCCAGCTCACCGGTGGGGCCGCCTCGTCATGGCTACACCTTC
TRBV9	14	TRBJ1-1	TRBD1	NA	CASSEGQFNTEAFF	TGTGCCAGCAGCGAGGGACAGTTCAACACTGAAGCTTTCTTT
TRBV29-1	13	TRBJ2-7	TRBD1	NA	CSVRTGVAYEQYF	TGCAGCGTTCGGACAGGGGTGGCCTACGAGCAGTACTTC
TRBV7-9	15	TRBJ2-7	NA	once	CASSLVDTPSYEQYF	TGTGCCAGCAGCTTAGTAGACACTCCCTCCTACGAGCAGTACTTC
TRBV7-3	18	TRBJ2-1	TRBD2	NA	CASSPSGTAPFLDNEQFF	TGTGCCAGCAGCCCGAGCGGGACCGCTCCCTTTTTGGACAATGAGCAGTTCTTC
TRBV5-4	12	TRBJ1-1	NA	NA	CASSVTGTEAFF	TGTGCCAGCAGCGTAACCGGCACTGAAGCTTTCTTT
TRBV7-9	12	TRBJ2-3	NA	NA	CASSDGTDTQYF	TGTGCCAGCAGCGACGGTACAGATACGCAGTATTTT
TRBV11-2	14	TRBJ2-5	NA	NA	CASSPRSYQETQYF	TGTGCCAGCAGCCCACGTTCGTACCAAGAGACCCAGTACTTC
TRBV27	15	TRBJ2-1	NA	NA	CASSLVGPSYNEQFF	TGTGCCAGCAGTTTAGTGGGTCCCTCCTACAATGAGCAGTTCTTC
TRBV7-6	18	TRBJ1-1	TRBD1	NA	CASSYGTGGLATFPEAFF	TGTGCCAGCAGCTACGGGACAGGGGGCCTAGCCACCTTCCCTGAAGCTTTCTTT
TRBV5-1	14	TRBJ1-2	TRBD1	NA	CASSPGTGNYGYTF	TGCGCCAGCAGCCCGGGGACAGGGAACTATGGCTACACCTTC
TRBV9	16	TRBJ2-1	TRBD2	NA	CASSVEWGRASNEQFF	TGTGCCAGCAGCGTAGAATGGGGGAGGGCCTCCAATGAGCAGTTCTTC
TRBV7-3	15	TRBJ2-1	TRBD1	NA	CASSFVTGDYNEQFF	TGTGCCAGCAGCTTTGTGACAGGGGACTACAATGAGCAGTTCTTC
TRBV29-1	15	TRBJ2-3	TRBD2	NA	CSVALREGIVDTQYF	TGCAGCGTGGCACTTAGGGAGGGCATAGTAGATACGCAGTATTTT
TRBV5-4	14	TRBJ2-2	NA	NA	CASSLASPPGELFF	TGTGCCAGCAGCTTGGCCTCACCCCCCGGGGAGCTGTTTTTT
TRBV27	15	TRBJ2-3	NA	NA	CASNVQGQDTDTQYF	TGTGCCAGCAACGTTCAGGGACAAGACACAGATACGCAGTATTTT